The 29 T cell receptor beta chains listed next were all sequenced from one sample in a study of blood T cell repertoires in COVID-19. Using immunoSEQ multiplex PCR, the repertoire was profiled, and TCRdb retains in-frame clones only, with some absent. Of about 120,000 clones in the sample, 85% were seen once. What was sequenced was peripheral blood. The origin of the receptors is a man older than 75 with active or convalescent COVID-19.

This sequence joins TRBV10-3 and TRBJ1-2; D is perhaps TRBD1 (5 bases). Trimming took off 6 bases at V and 0 bases at J, with 11 bases between the two ends. Germline CDR1 ENHRY, CDR2 SYGVKD. The CDR3 is 14 amino acids. The CDR3 here is CAISEDISNYGYTF. The CDR3 coding sequence is TGTGCCATCAGCGAGGACATCTCTAACTATGGCTACACCTTC.

The chain joins TRBV30 to TRBJ1-5; tentatively, D is TRBD1 (5 bases). In germline, CDR1 is GTSNPN, CDR2 SVGIG (reference sequence). Trimming left V 6 bases short and J 5 bases short, with 14 bases between. The CDR3 length is 13 residues. The CDR3 DNA reads TGTGCCTGCGATAGGGGCCGAGATCAGCCCCAGCATTTT. Residues: CACDRGRDQPQHF.

This chain links TRBV20-1 with TRBJ2-3; D unclear. V lost 0 bases, J lost 5 bases, and 3 bases lay in between. The germline gives CDR1 DFQATT, CDR2 SNEGSKA (reference sequence). The CDR3 is made up of 11 amino acids. CDR3 region: CSARDRDTQYF. DNA of the CDR3: TGCAGTGCTAGAGACCGAGATACGCAGTATTTT.

The chain combines TRBV30 with TRBJ2-7; 7 nucleotides agree with TRBD2. CDR1 GTSNPN and CDR2 SVGIG come from the germline V gene (reference sequence). V lost 5 bases, J lost 6 bases, and 13 bases stayed unmatched. The CDR3 sequence is 14 residues long. CDR3 residues: CAWPSQAGAREQYF. CDR3 nucleotides: TGTGCCTGGCCTTCCCAGGCGGGAGCTCGCGAGCAGTACTTC.

The gene calls are TRBV24-1 and TRBJ1-5; D not resolved. Germline assignment: CDR1 KGHDR and CDR2 SFDVKD. The CDR3 sequence is 13 residues long. V was shortened by 6 bases and J by 6 bases, with 11 bases between the two germline ends. The CDR3 DNA sequence: TGTGCCACCAGTAGAACGGGTCCTCAGCCCCAGCATTTT. Translation: CATSRTGPQPQHF.

In its sample, this clone was seen a few times. The chain uses TRBV2 and TRBJ2-1, with 8 bases fitting TRBD2. The CDR3 totals 13 residues. Trimming removed 1 base from V and 15 bases from J; junction bases left unmatched: 8. The germline gives CDR1 SNHLY, CDR2 FYNNEI. CDR3 nucleotides: TGTGCCAGCAGTGAAGGTAGCGGGGTCCCAGGGTTCTTC. Translating gives CASSEGSGVPGFF.

The chain couples TRBV30 to TRBJ1-2; 7 bases are a match to TRBD1. The CDR3 consists of 15 residues. Looked up from germline, CDR1 is GTSNPN and CDR2 is SVGIG (reference sequence). The J segment lost 3 bases and the V segment lost 1 base, leaving 8 bases of the junction unmatched. CDR3 residues: CAWSAMRGRDYGYTF. In DNA, the CDR3 is TGTGCCTGGAGTGCAATGAGGGGGCGAGACTATGGCTACACCTTC.

Concerning this clone: At one end the junction does not follow the germline gene, possibly because of a read error. The chain joins TRBV2 to TRBJ2-2; D may be TRBD1 (8 bases). The CDR3 is 15 residues long. The germline CDR1 and CDR2 sequences are SNHLY and FYNNEI. CDR3 in DNA: TGTGCCAGCTGTGACAGGGGACTAACCACCGGGGAGCTGTTTTTT. Amino acids: CASCDRGLTTGELFF.

J is TRBJ2-1 and V is TRBV18; TRBD2 agrees at 16 bases. The CDR3 totals 17 residues. Germline values: CDR1 KGHSH, CDR2 LQKENI. The J segment lost 5 bases and the V segment lost 6 bases, leaving 7 bases of the junction unmatched. CDR3 sequence: CASSGTSGGAYHNEQFF. The CDR3 bases are TGTGCCAGCTCCGGGACTAGCGGGGGGGCTTACCACAATGAGCAGTTCTTC.

DNA of the CDR3: TGCAGCGTATCCGGGACAGCGACAACTAATGAAAAACTGTTTTTT. It specifies CSVSGTATTNEKLFF. J is TRBJ1-4 and V is TRBV29-1; 7 bases are a match to TRBD1. With 6 bases clipped from V and 0 bases from J, the junction kept 7 bases outside the gene matches. The CDR3 consists of 15 residues. Per the germline V gene, CDR1 is SQVTM and CDR2 is ANQGSEA.

This sequence joins TRBV4-1 and TRBJ2-1, with 8 bases aligning to TRBD1. CDR3 length: 12 residues. Germline-derived CDR1 and CDR2 are MGHRA and YSYEKL. After removal of 4 bases from V and 7 bases from J, the junction contained 0 bases not matched to a gene. The chain's CDR3 is CASSRQGNEQFF. CDR3 sequence (DNA): TGCGCCAGCAGCCGACAGGGGAATGAGCAGTTCTTC.

The CDR3 protein is CASSFPGMNTEAFF. CDR3 coding DNA: TGTGCCAGCAGCTTTCCGGGAATGAACACTGAAGCTTTCTTT. V usage is TRBV7-8 and J usage is TRBJ1-1; D ambiguous. The CDR3 has 14 amino acids. Germline lookup yields CDR1 SGHVS and CDR2 FQNEAQ. Trimming removed 3 bases at V and 0 bases at J, with 8 bases between. The entire variable domain, with the rest obtained from reference TRBV7-8 and TRBJ1-1, is as follows: GAGVSQSPRYKVAKRGQDVALRCDPISGHVSLFWYQQALGQGPEFLTYFQNEAQLDKSGLPSDRFFAERPEGSVSTLKIQRTQQEDSAVYLCASSFPGMNTEAFFGQGTRLTVV.

Here the CDR3 reads CASRPLQGAGELFF. CDR3 in DNA: TGTGCCAGTAGGCCTCTACAGGGGGCCGGGGAGCTGTTTTTT. The J gene is TRBJ2-2, the V gene TRBV19; TRBD1 matches at 8 bases. After removal of 6 bases from V and 6 bases from J, the junction contained 6 bases not matched to a gene. The CDR3 length is 14 residues. The V gene's germline CDR1 is LNHDA and CDR2 SQIVND (reference sequence).

This chain connects TRBV6-5 to TRBJ1-5; maybe TRBD1 (5 bases). Trimming stripped 4 bases from V and 1 base from J, with 8 bases between. This CDR3 comprises 14 residues. Germline V gives CDR1 MNHEY, CDR2 SVGAGI. The DNA for the CDR3 is TGTGCCAGCAGTTCTGACAGAAGCAATCAGCCCCAGCATTTT. It specifies CASSSDRSNQPQHF.

The sample holds one count of this clone. This chain joins TRBV5-1 and TRBJ2-7; no reliable D call. The V end was cut by 4 bases, the J end by 3 bases, with 14 bases between. This CDR3 contains 14 residues. Germline CDR1 SGHRS, CDR2 YFSETQ. CDR3 residues: CASSLAGSYYEQYF. Here the CDR3 DNA reads TGCGCCAGCAGCCTGGCAGGTTCGTACTACGAGCAGTACTTC.

The V gene is TRBV3-1 (or the pseudogene TRBV3-2), the J gene TRBJ1-6; 9 bases map to TRBD1. The V segment lost 4 bases and the J segment 10 bases; nucleotides outside the gene matches: 5. The germline gives CDR1 LGHDT, CDR2 YNNKEL (reference sequence). This CDR3 region has 14 residues. The DNA of the CDR3 is TGTGCCAGCAGCCCGGGACAGGGTCGGTCACCCCTCCACTTT. This gives the protein CASSPGQGRSPLHF.

The V and J genes are TRBV5-1 and TRBJ1-1, with D tentatively TRBD1 (6 bases). Trimming took off 0 bases at V and 5 bases at J, with 8 bases between the two ends. In germline, CDR1 is SGHRS, CDR2 YFSETQ. This CDR3 is built from 13 residues. CDR3 protein: CASSLVRGTEAFF. As DNA, the CDR3 is TGCGCCAGCAGCTTGGTCAGGGGAACTGAAGCTTTCTTT.

The rearrangement uses TRBV7-3 and TRBJ2-3, with 7 positions matching TRBD2. Germline lookup yields CDR1 SGHTA and CDR2 FQGTGA. After removal of 0 bases from V and 1 base from J, the junction contained 1 base not matched to a gene. CDR3 length: 15 residues. CDR3 sequence (DNA): TGTGCCAGCAGCTTAACCCGGGAGGGCACAGATACGCAGTATTTT. Amino acid sequence: CASSLTREGTDTQYF.

About this clone itself: The junction shows a germline mismatch at one end, possibly a read error. V gene TRBV3-1 (or the pseudogene TRBV3-2) combines with J gene TRBJ2-3; 11 nucleotides agree with TRBD2. Germline assignment: CDR1 LGHDT and CDR2 YNNKEL (reference sequence). The CDR3 loop spans 16 amino acids. The CDR3 protein is CASSQVAGGAADTQYF. For the CDR3, the DNA is TGTGCCAGCAGTCAAGTAGCGGGGGGGGCTGCAGATACGCAGTATTTT.

This chain connects TRBV30 to TRBJ1-3; no definite D call. The CDR3 spans 13 residues. Germline V gives CDR1 GTSNPN, CDR2 SVGIG (reference sequence). V dropped 4 bases and J dropped 4 bases, with 11 bases sitting between them. The DNA for the CDR3 is TGTGCCTGGACCTTTCGTACAGGAAACACCATATATTTT. This codes for CAWTFRTGNTIYF.

The chain links TRBV3-1 (or the pseudogene TRBV3-2) to TRBJ2-5; possibly TRBD1 for D (5 bases). CDR3 size: 14 residues. From germline, CDR1 is LGHDT and CDR2 YNNKEL (reference sequence). The V gene lost 6 bases and the J gene lost 0 bases, with 11 bases spanning the gap. The CDR3 nucleotides read TGTGCCAGCAGTGCCAGGGATTACCAAGAGACCCAGTACTTC. Its protein product is CASSARDYQETQYF.

V gene TRBV10-3 combines with J gene TRBJ1-6; TRBD1 matches at 10 bases. Germline loops: CDR1 ENHRY, CDR2 SYGVKD. The J segment lost 9 bases and the V segment lost 6 bases, leaving 2 bases of the junction unmatched. CDR3 size: 13 residues. The CDR3 loop reads CAIRGDRGSPLHF. The CDR3, as DNA: TGTGCCATCAGGGGGGACAGGGGTTCACCCCTCCACTTT.

The rearrangement joins TRBV11-3 to TRBJ1-5; tentative D call: TRBD1 (5 bases). The CDR3 runs to 16 residues. V dropped 0 bases and J dropped 0 bases, with 9 bases sitting between them. Germline V lookup: CDR1 SGHNT, CDR2 YENEEA. The CDR3 loop is CASSLEWGHSNQPQHF. CDR3 in DNA: TGTGCCAGCAGCTTAGAGTGGGGCCATAGCAATCAGCCCCAGCATTTT.

The rearrangement links TRBV6-5 to TRBJ1-5; 8 nucleotides line up with TRBD1. Germline loops: CDR1 MNHEY, CDR2 SVGAGI. The junction had 5 bases not matched to a gene; V was cut back by 6 bases and J by 1 base. The CDR3 is 15 residues long. CDR3 sequence (DNA): TGTGCCAGCAGCAGGACAGGGCGGAGCAATCAGCCCCAGCATTTT. Protein sequence: CASSRTGRSNQPQHF.

V usage is TRBV16 and J usage is TRBJ2-3; perhaps TRBD1 as D (5 bases). Germline V lookup: CDR1 KGHSY, CDR2 FQNENV. Trimming removed 0 bases at V and 12 bases at J, with 13 bases between. The CDR3 covers 13 residues. Here the CDR3 reads CASSQSRQGGQYF. The CDR3 DNA follows: TGTGCCAGCAGCCAATCGAGGCAGGGTGGCCAGTATTTT. Filled out from reference TRBV16 and TRBJ2-3, the complete variable domain reads GEEVAQTPKHLVRGEGQKAKLYCAPIKGHSYVFWYQQVLKNEFKFLISFQNENVFDETGMPKERFSAKCLPNSPCSLEIQATKLEDSAVYFCASSQSRQGGQYFGPGTRLTVL.

The chain uses TRBV7-9 and TRBJ2-1, with D unresolved. The CDR3 runs 13 residues. Germline V CDR1 and CDR2: SEHNR, FQNEAQ (reference sequence). With 5 bases removed from V and 4 bases from J, the gap between germline ends came to 9 bases. The CDR3 sequence: CASSIDIYNEQFF. The DNA of the CDR3 is TGTGCCAGCAGCATCGACATTTACAATGAGCAGTTCTTC. Using reference TRBV7-9 and TRBJ2-1 for the parts outside the CDR3, the full variable domain is DTGVSQNPRHKITKRGQNVTFRCDPISEHNRLYWYRQTLGQGPEFLTYFQNEAQLEKSRLLSDRFSAERPKGSFSTLEIQRTEQGDSAMYLCASSIDIYNEQFFGPGTRLTVL.

The CDR3 bases are TGTGCCAGCACAATACGGGCCTACAATGAGCAGTTCTTC. This sequence encodes CASTIRAYNEQFF. This chain links TRBV5-6 with TRBJ2-1; D unclear. Trimming removed 6 bases from V and 2 bases from J, with 9 bases in between. The CDR3 extends over 13 amino acids. CDR1 SGHDT and CDR2 YYEEEE come from the germline V gene.

The rearrangement uses TRBV4-2 and TRBJ1-2, with D uncertain. Germline V gene data show CDR1 as LGHNA and CDR2 as YNFKEQ. The CDR3 loop spans 14 amino acids. V was clipped by 0 bases and J by 2 bases, with 7 bases between them. The CDR3 coding sequence is TGTGCCAGCAGCCAAGATCGGGGAAACTATGGCTACACCTTC. Translation: CASSQDRGNYGYTF.

The V gene is TRBV2, the J gene TRBJ1-3, with D unclear. Trimming shortened V by 1 base and J by 4 bases, and 11 bases separated the two germline ends. Germline loops: CDR1 SNHLY, CDR2 FYNNEI. This CDR3 has 15 amino acids. CDR3 amino acids: CASSEGRVTGNTIYF. CDR3 in DNA: TGTGCCAGCAGTGAAGGGAGGGTCACCGGAAACACCATATATTTT.